This is a list of T cell receptor beta chains from one sample in a study of response to subunit inactivated influenza vaccine. Via MiXCR, TCRdb re-called the RT-PCR reads, giving one row per CDR3 protein. The data hold just under 250,000 distinct CDR3 sequences, with 10% to 15% observed a single time. Here the sequenced sample was non-naive T cells sorted from PBMCs, taken around 14 days before vaccination. All receptors derive from a man aged 45-65 years who received an inactivated influenza vaccine. The CDR3 runs from the conserved cysteine through the conserved F or W. D genes are given only for firm matches. For some rows the clone size is stated as once, few or many, or as a class when expanded; others skip it.

J gene	D gene	clone size	V gene	CDR3 protein	CDR3 DNA
TRBJ1-6	TRBD1	.	TRBV2	CASNGQGLSPLHF	TGTGCCAGCAACGGACAGGGCCTTTCACCCCTCCACTTT
TRBJ2-1	TRBD2	many	TRBV5-1	CASSPGLAGGFYNEQFF	TGCGCCAGCAGCCCGGGACTAGCGGGGGGGTTTTACAATGAGCAGTTCTTC
TRBJ2-7	.	few	TRBV30	CAWSKWGDSAYEQYF	TGTGCCTGGAGCAAATGGGGGGACAGTGCCTACGAGCAGTACTTC
TRBJ2-7	.	many	TRBV6-2/TRBV6-3	CASTRGGRTYEQYF	TGTGCCAGCACTCGTGGGGGGAGAACCTACGAGCAGTACTTC
TRBJ2-5	TRBD1	many	TRBV5-5	CASSRPGQGLETQYF	TGTGCCAGCAGCCGCCCGGGACAGGGGCTAGAGACCCAGTACTTC
TRBJ2-7	.	few	TRBV15	CATSREGTGFEQYF	TGTGCCACCAGCAGAGAAGGCACAGGGTTCGAGCAGTACTTC
TRBJ2-7	.	few	TRBV24-1	CATSDWGYQQYF	TGTGCCACCAGTGATTGGGGGTACCAGCAGTACTTC
TRBJ2-1	TRBD2	.	TRBV15	CATSRDGLAGNEQFF	TGTGCCACCAGCAGAGATGGACTAGCGGGGAATGAGCAGTTCTTC
TRBJ1-2	.	few	TRBV7-2	CASSLVWEAGEGYTF	TGTGCCAGCAGCTTAGTTTGGGAGGCAGGGGAAGGCTACACCTTC
TRBJ2-5	.	.	TRBV29-1	CSSIGAGRARTETQYF	TGCAGCTCAATAGGGGCGGGCAGGGCTAGGACCGAGACCCAGTACTTC
TRBJ2-5	.	.	TRBV3-1	CASCQIETQYF	TGTGCCAGCTGCCAGATAGAGACCCAGTACTTC
TRBJ1-2	.	many	TRBV6-2/TRBV6-3	CATTYSTMGYGYTF	TGTGCCACTACCTACTCGACGATGGGATATGGCTACACCTTC
TRBJ2-4	.	many	TRBV14	CASSQEVARTKNIQYF	TGTGCCAGCAGCCAAGAGGTAGCGCGGACCAAAAACATTCAGTACTTC
TRBJ2-1	.	few	TRBV7-6	CASSFDKGNEQFF	TGTGCCAGCAGCTTTGACAAGGGCAATGAGCAGTTCTTC
TRBJ1-1	TRBD1	few	TRBV28	CASSLRGQRNTEAFF	TGTGCCAGCAGTCTCAGGGGGCAAAGGAACACTGAAGCTTTCTTT
TRBJ2-7	.	many	TRBV7-2	CASSLIGLVAYEQYF	TGTGCCAGCAGCTTAATCGGGCTAGTCGCCTACGAGCAGTACTTC
TRBJ1-5	.	few	TRBV20-1	CSANMQDAQHF	TGCAGTGCTAATATGCAGGACGCCCAGCATTTT
TRBJ1-6	TRBD1	.	TRBV7-8	CASSLEPWTGGYSPHHF	TGTGCCAGCAGCTTAGAACCCTGGACAGGGGGCTATTCACCCCACCACTTT
TRBJ2-1	.	.	TRBV2	CASSVQRPNEQFF	TGTGCCAGCAGTGTCCAGCGCCCCAATGAGCAGTTCTTC
TRBJ2-1	TRBD2	.	TRBV4-1	CASSQDYGPLAGGMQFF	TGCGCCAGCAGCCAAGATTACGGCCCTCTAGCGGGAGGGATGCAGTTCTTC
TRBJ2-7	.	few	TRBV18	CASSADPTGEQYF	TGTGCCAGCTCAGCCGACCCAACGGGCGAGCAGTACTTC
TRBJ2-7	TRBD2	.	TRBV11-2	CASSANIGTSGGEQYF	TGTGCCAGCAGCGCAAACATCGGGACTAGCGGTGGCGAGCAGTACTTC
TRBJ1-1	TRBD1	many	TRBV29-1	CSVARGQTEAFF	TGCAGCGTTGCGAGGGGGCAGACTGAAGCTTTCTTT
TRBJ1-1	TRBD1	.	TRBV5-1	CASSPGQGGNTEAFF	TGCGCCAGCAGCCCCGGACAGGGCGGGAACACTGAAGCTTTCTTT
TRBJ2-7	TRBD1	many	TRBV29-1	CSVAVLRTGYEQYF	TGCAGCGTGGCGGTACTTCGGACAGGGTACGAGCAGTACTTC
TRBJ1-1	.	few	TRBV19	CTSGTGNTEAFF	TGTACTTCCGGGACGGGGAACACTGAAGCTTTCTTT